These 7 T cell receptor beta chains were sequenced from one sample in a study of blood T cells in healthy people across ages. A second PCR of roughly 7 to 11 cycles used a sample-barcoded 5' primer and a J-beta primer mix. One entry per CDR3 protein, called by TCRdb with MiXCR from the 5' RACE reads. Of fewer than 1.5 million distinct CDR3 sequences in the sample, 42% were seen once. Sequenced: blood. The receptors derive from a woman aged 18-29 years in good health.

This chain links TRBV7-2 with TRBJ2-1; 9 bases are a match to TRBD2. The CDR3 runs to 15 residues. The germline V gene has CDR1 SGHTA and CDR2 FQGNSA. Trimming at V came to 3 bases and at J to 5 bases, leaving 5 bases not matched to a gene. The CDR3 here is CASSFWTSANNEQFF. CDR3 nucleotide sequence: TGTGCCAGCAGCTTCTGGACTAGCGCCAACAATGAGCAGTTCTTC.

The chain is built from TRBV2 and TRBJ1-6; D uncertain. Germline lookup yields CDR1 SNHLY and CDR2 FYNNEI. The CDR3 totals 13 residues. Trimming removed 8 bases at V and 5 bases at J, with 10 bases between. The DNA for the CDR3 is TGTGCCAGCTTCTCGCAGAATAATTCACCCCTCCACTTT. Translation: CASFSQNNSPLHF.

This clonotype has a handful of counts. V gene TRBV7-2 combines with J gene TRBJ2-3; 9 bases are a match to TRBD2. The CDR3 covers 16 residues. Germline V lookup: CDR1 SGHTA, CDR2 FQGNSA. Trimming removed 8 bases from V and 2 bases from J; junction bases left unmatched: 11. In DNA form, the CDR3 reads TGTGCCAGCTCGGGCCTAGCGGGGTCCCTCACAGATACGCAGTATTTT. Its translation: CASSGLAGSLTDTQYF.

This clonotype showed up just a few times. This chain uses TRBV6-6 with TRBJ2-5, with D tentatively TRBD1 (7 bases). The germline CDR1 and CDR2 sequences are MNHNY and SVGAGI (reference sequence). This CDR3 region has 13 residues. The germline V and J ends were trimmed by 4 bases and 4 bases, with 10 bases remaining between them. CDR3 sequence reads: CASSFQGGETQYF. DNA for the CDR3: TGTGCCAGCAGTTTCCAGGGGGGAGAGACCCAGTACTTC.

The rearrangement links TRBV11-2 to TRBJ2-1, with D possibly being TRBD1 or TRBD2 (5 bases each). TRBJ2-7 matches the DNA end more closely, so the J call is doubtful. The length of the CDR3 is 16 residues. Germline CDR1 reads SGHAT; CDR2 reads FQNNGV. The CDR3 here is CASSSGRTLGANEQYF. The CDR3 region has the DNA TGTGCCAGCAGCTCCGGGCGGACTCTAGGGGCTAATGAGCAGTACTTC.

Note on this clonotype: A much bigger clone sits one base away, suggesting this may be a read error. The chain carries TRBV29-1 and TRBJ2-7; TRBD1 matches at 7 bases. CDR3 size: 15 residues. V shed 6 bases, J shed 3 bases, and the junction held 14 bases outside the gene matches. Germline CDR1 reads SQVTM; CDR2 reads ANQGSEA. This CDR3 reads CSVEGRQGYFYEQYF. CDR3 bases: TGCAGCGTCGAGGGCAGACAGGGCTACTTCTACGAGCAGTACTTC.

The rearrangement uses TRBV24-1 and TRBJ2-2; D uncertain. CDR1 is KGHDR and CDR2 is SFDVKD in the germline V gene. Trimming removed 9 bases from V and 6 bases from J, with 7 bases in between. The CDR3 totals 11 residues. Written as DNA, the CDR3 is TGTGCCACCTCTTGGGCCGGGGAGCTGTTTTTT. As protein: CATSWAGELFF.